This T cell receptor (beta chain) was recovered during a study of T cells in Graves' hyperthyroidism and ophthalmopathy (dated 2019 in TCRdb). Context from the whole study: Peripheral blood was sampled at the time of initial diagnosis, prior to any treatment. To identify TCR V-J signatures that set the groups apart, the researchers used a discovery cohort of about a hundred patients, made up of 40 to 45 with Graves' ophthalmopathy and 57 with stable Graves' hyperthyroidism. The paper reports TCR Vbeta CDR3 sequencing of 140 or so peripheral blood samples: over 40 ophthalmopathy, roughly 74 hyperthyroidism and roughly 17 progressor patients. The 75 to 100 discovery patients were divided at random into training and test sets in a 7:3 ratio. Once sampling was done, hyperthyroidism patients were given methimazole at a starting dose of 30 mg daily, whereas ophthalmopathy patients were given high-dose intravenous methylprednisolone. Whether ophthalmopathy could be predicted prospectively was tested in an independent validation cohort made up of 18 to 20 hyperthyroidism patients plus 17 patients who later progressed to ophthalmopathy. Thyroid tissue and blood T-cell repertoires from six Graves' hyperthyroidism patients were also compared in the study.

In the ophthalmopathy patients, disease was moderately to severely active, with a Clinical Activity Score of 3 or more, a NOSPECS grade of 4 or more, and a duration of less than 3 months. The study excluded patients with uncontrolled infections, other autoimmune diseases, pregnancy or lactation. Clinical symptoms, serum thyroxine and TRAb, thyroid ultrasound, and orbital computed tomography formed the basis for the diagnoses. Ficoll-Paque density gradient centrifugation was used to isolate PBMCs from around 10 ml of fresh peripheral blood. Trizol reagent was used to extract total RNA, and RNA quality was then checked on an Agilent 2100 Bioanalyzer. The CDR3, from cysteine to phenylalanine, totals 14 residues. The sequence is cut down to CDR3 DNA, 42 bases in frame from base 1. Unmatched junction bases come to 5, with V trimmed by 8 bases and J by 2 bases. This clonotype was picked up many times. Its antigen is still unknown. Base qualities were left out, and no much larger clone turns up one base away.

The TCR beta CDR3 regions were amplified from RNA transcripts. The first round of RT-PCR for the TCR CDR3 was performed with the HTBI primer set and the Qiagen OneStep RT-PCR kit. Libraries were constructed in a second round of multiplex PCR, after which size selection and purification were carried out. Paired-end sequencing of the libraries was performed with 100 bp reads on an Illumina HiSeq2000. The source study handled its data this way. SOAPnuke was used to process the raw data, throwing out any read that contained adapters or uncalled bases, had a mean Phred below 15, or lacked an exact constant-primer or identifier match. COPE v1.2.5 was used to merge the high-quality paired reads, and each unique nucleotide sequence was defined as a clonotype. MiTCR v1.1 was used to align the clonotypes against IMGT TRBV, TRBD and TRBJ reference segments. Analysis was restricted to V-J combinations with a frequency above 0.0001, which covered roughly 99% of repertoires. The TCS score was defined as F50 (clonal expansion) divided by E x V (chaos), with BLOSUM62-based TCRdist calculated between CDR3 peptides within each V-J. Welch's t-statistics and random forest reduced approximately 520 V-J features to around 14, which were used in a naive Bayes classifier (R e1071). TCRdb trimmed public reads at Q25 via fastp, called clones via MiXCR and kept in-frame beta chains. Each entry is one CDR3 protein sequence, shown with its most common DNA and genes. The V and J calls here are based on TCRdb, not the publication. The sample contains around 370,000 distinct CDR3 sequences, roughly 20% of them found a single time. The ten largest account for 35% to 45% of the sample.

Results and caveats for the whole study, not just this receptor: During validation, the model predicted progression to ophthalmopathy a median of about 5.9 months ahead of onset, with around 70% sensitivity and more than 72% specificity. Most expanded thyroid clonotypes (frequency above 0.001) were also detected in blood, suggesting blood repertoires may reflect thyroid immune responses. Sample size was not statistically predetermined, and blinding of investigators to group allocation was not performed. Ophthalmopathy was separated from stable hyperthyroidism by a 13 V-J signature model, with over 85% sensitivity and about 81% specificity obtained in cross-validation and 80%/75% obtained in testing.

The sample comprised blood. The receptor's source is a man aged 18 to 35 with Graves' ophthalmopathy. The rearrangement joined TRBV12-3 or TRBV12-4 to TRBJ1-1; 10 central nucleotides agree with TRBD1. For the CDR3, the sequence is CASLKTGGNTEAFF. The DNA is as follows: TGTGCCAGCCTGAAGACAGGGGGCAACACTGAAGCTTTCTTT.